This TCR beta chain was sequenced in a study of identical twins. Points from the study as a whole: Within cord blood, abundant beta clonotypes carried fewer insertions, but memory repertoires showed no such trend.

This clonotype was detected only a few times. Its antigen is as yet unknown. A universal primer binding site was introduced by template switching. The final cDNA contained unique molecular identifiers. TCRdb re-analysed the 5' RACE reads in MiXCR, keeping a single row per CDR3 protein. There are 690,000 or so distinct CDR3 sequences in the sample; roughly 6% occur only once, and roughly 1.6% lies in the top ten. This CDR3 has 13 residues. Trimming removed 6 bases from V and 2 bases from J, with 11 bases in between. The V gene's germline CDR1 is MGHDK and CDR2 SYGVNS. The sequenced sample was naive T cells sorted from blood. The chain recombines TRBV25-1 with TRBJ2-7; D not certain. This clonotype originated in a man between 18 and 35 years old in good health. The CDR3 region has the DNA TGTGCCAGCAGAGACCGATCAACCTACGAGCAGTACTTC. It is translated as CASRDRSTYEQYF.